A single sample gave rise to the 20 T cell receptor beta chains below, sequenced in a study of T cells in Graves' hyperthyroidism and ophthalmopathy. Amplified regions were TCR beta CDR3 sequences from RNA transcripts. First-round RT-PCR with HTBI primers amplified the TCR CDR3 region. TCRdb processed the multiplex PCR reads anew with MiXCR; each CDR3 protein has one entry. The data hold under 350,000 distinct CDR3 sequences, with approximately 18% observed a single time. The sample consisted of blood. The receptors were gathered from a woman aged 45-65 years with Graves' hyperthyroidism.

This clonotype has only a few counts. The gene calls are TRBV9 and TRBJ2-7, with 8 bases identical to TRBD2. Looked up from germline, CDR1 is SGDLS and CDR2 is YYNGEE. CDR3 length equals 15 residues. V lost 4 bases to trimming and J lost 7 bases; unmatched junction nucleotides: 13. CDR3 in DNA: TGTGCCAGCAGCCTAGGACTAGCCGGCTACGAGGAGCAGTACTTC. It is translated as CASSLGLAGYEEQYF. Variable domain in full (rest from reference TRBV9 and TRBJ2-7): DSGVTQTPKHLITATGQRVTLRCSPRSGDLSVYWYQQSLDQGLQFLIQYYNGEERAKGNILERFSAQQFPDLHSELNLSSLELGDSALYFCASSLGLAGYEEQYFGPGTRLTVT.

This clonotype was observed a handful of times. The V call is TRBV7-2, the J call TRBJ1-2; weak D call: TRBD1 (5 bases). CDR1 and CDR2 from the germline V gene are SGHTA and FQGNSA. The germline V and J ends were trimmed by 1 base and 4 bases, with 10 bases remaining between them. The CDR3 extends over 14 amino acids. CDR3 DNA sequence: TGTGCCAGCAGCTTAGGCGGGGCTTTCTATGGCTACACCTTC. This translates into CASSLGGAFYGYTF. Complete variable domain (other parts from reference TRBV7-2 and TRBJ1-2): GAGVSQSPSNKVTEKGKDVELRCDPISGHTALYWYRQSLGQGLEFLIYFQGNSAPDKSGLPSDRFSAERTGGSVSTLTIQRTQQEDSAVYLCASSLGGAFYGYTFGSGTRLTVV.

This clonotype was detected ten times or more. V is TRBV20-1 and J is TRBJ2-7, with 7 bases that match TRBD2. The CDR3 extends over 13 amino acids. Trimming cost V 1 base and J 1 base; bases outside gene matches: 1. In germline, CDR1 is DFQATT, CDR2 SNEGSKA (reference sequence). The CDR3 here is CSARGTSSYEQYF. In nucleotides, the CDR3 is TGCAGTGCTAGAGGGACTAGTTCCTACGAGCAGTACTTC.

V usage is TRBV10-3 and J usage is TRBJ2-3, with 10 bases fitting TRBD2. Germline V CDR1 and CDR2: ENHRY, SYGVKD. With 5 bases clipped from V and 2 bases from J, the junction kept 7 bases outside the gene matches. The CDR3 contains 16 residues. In DNA, the CDR3 is TGTGCCATCAGTATCCAGCGGGAGGGGTTCACAGATACGCAGTATTTT. Amino acids: CAISIQREGFTDTQYF.

The chain couples TRBV10-3 to TRBJ1-2, with D possibly TRBD1 on 6 matching bases. This CDR3 region has 12 residues. V lost 6 bases to trimming and J lost 4 bases, with 9 bases between them. Germline lookup yields CDR1 ENHRY and CDR2 SYGVKD. The CDR3 DNA reads as TGTGCCATCAGCGCACAGGGCTATGGCTACACCTTC. Its translation is CAISAQGYGYTF.

The chain has TRBV9 and TRBJ2-3, with 11 positions matching TRBD2. Germline V lookup: CDR1 SGDLS, CDR2 YYNGEE. This CDR3 is 17 amino acids long. Trimming at V came to 3 bases and at J to 1 base, leaving 7 bases not matched to a gene. The CDR3 coding sequence is TGTGCCAGCAGCGCCTTAGCGGGGGGGAAACGCACAGATACGCAGTATTTT. It yields the protein CASSALAGGKRTDTQYF.

V and J are TRBV4-1 and TRBJ2-6; D is unclear. CDR3 length: 14 amino acids. V was cut by 1 base and J by 4 bases, with 5 bases left in between. Germline assignment: CDR1 MGHRA and CDR2 YSYEKL. The CDR3 DNA reads as TGCGCCAGCAGCCAAGTGGAGGGGGCCAACGTCCTGACTTTC. This encodes CASSQVEGANVLTF.

In DNA, the CDR3 is TGCAGTGCTAGAATATGGAGTCAGGGCTACACCTTC. As protein: CSARIWSQGYTF. The chain has TRBV20-1 and TRBJ1-2; D gene ambiguous. The V end was cut by 2 bases, the J end by 8 bases, with 12 bases between. Germline V CDR1 and CDR2: DFQATT, SNEGSKA (reference sequence). CDR3 length equals 12 residues.

The V and J genes are TRBV10-2 and TRBJ2-4, with D maybe TRBD2 (6 bases). The CDR3 is made up of 15 amino acids. Trimming removed 0 bases at V and 6 bases at J, with 12 bases between. From germline, CDR1 is WSHSY and CDR2 SAAADI. Here the CDR3 DNA reads TGCGCCAGCAGTGAGTCGGGGGGTGGGGGAAACATTCAGTACTTC. Translation gives CASSESGGGGNIQYF.

This clonotype was picked up one time. This chain joins TRBV9 and TRBJ2-3, with 14 bases matching TRBD2. Germline trimming cut 4 bases from V and 2 bases from J; bases unmatched to any gene: 9. Per germline, CDR1 SGDLS and CDR2 YYNGEE. CDR3 length: 18 residues. The CDR3 DNA follows: TGTGCCAGCAGCCTGACTAGCGGGAGGGCCGGAACCACAGATACGCAGTATTTT. Its protein is CASSLTSGRAGTTDTQYF.

In this sample, this clonotype turned up many times. V usage is TRBV12-3 or TRBV12-4 and J usage is TRBJ1-6, with D possibly being TRBD1 (5 bases). The germline V and J ends were trimmed by 3 bases and 10 bases, with 10 bases remaining between them. There are 13 residues in the CDR3. The CDR3, as DNA: TGTGCCAGCAGTTTGGGGGTTGGCTCACCCCTCCACTTT. This encodes CASSLGVGSPLHF.

This clonotype has more than one count but fewer than ten. The V and J genes are TRBV6-2 or TRBV6-3 and TRBJ2-1, with 12 bases lining up with TRBD2. Germline V CDR1 and CDR2: MNHEY, SVGEGT. This CDR3 region has 17 residues. Trimming at V came to 2 bases and at J to 0 bases, leaving 2 bases not matched to a gene. In DNA form, the CDR3 reads TGTGCCAGCAGTTACGGGACTAGCGGGCCCTCCTACAATGAGCAGTTCTTC. Its protein is CASSYGTSGPSYNEQFF.

This clonotype was recorded many times. V and J are TRBV7-9 and TRBJ1-1; the D gene is possibly TRBD1 (5 bases). CDR1 is SEHNR, CDR2 FQNEAQ, per germline (reference sequence). The CDR3 consists of 14 residues. Trimming stripped 8 bases from V and 1 base from J, with 14 bases between. The chain's CDR3 is CASCGAGPNTEAFF. CDR3 DNA: TGTGCCAGCTGCGGGGCCGGACCGAACACTGAAGCTTTCTTT.

The V and J genes are TRBV13 and TRBJ1-2; 7 bases map to TRBD1. CDR3 length equals 14 residues. CDR1 and CDR2 from the germline V gene are PRHDT and FYEKMQ (reference sequence). The V gene end was trimmed by 5 bases and the J gene end by 8 bases; junction bases not matched to a gene: 11. The CDR3 sequence is CASSPGTEQKGYTF. CDR3 nucleotides: TGTGCCAGCAGCCCAGGGACAGAGCAAAAGGGCTACACCTTC.

This clonotype has ten or more counts. This rearrangement joins TRBV2 to TRBJ2-7; 9 bases fit TRBD2. Germline V gene data show CDR1 as SNHLY and CDR2 as FYNNEI. The CDR3 runs to 14 residues. The V segment lost 6 bases and the J segment 6 bases; nucleotides outside the gene matches: 9. CDR3 sequence: CASSASGASVEQYF. CDR3 sequence (DNA): TGTGCCAGCAGCGCTAGCGGGGCTTCGGTCGAGCAGTACTTC.

In its sample, this clonotype was seen a few times. The chain joins TRBV28 to TRBJ2-2; either TRBD1 or TRBD2 may fit D (5 bases each). Germline V gene data show CDR1 as MDHEN and CDR2 as SYDVKM. V shed 8 bases and J shed 4 bases, with 8 bases lying between them. The CDR3 totals 12 residues. This CDR3 reads CASRDGTGELFF. CDR3 in DNA: TGTGCCAGCCGGGACGGCACCGGGGAGCTGTTTTTT.

This clonotype was recorded a few times. The chain combines TRBV12-3 or TRBV12-4 with TRBJ2-1; D possibly corresponds to TRBD1 (6 bases). The CDR3 loop spans 14 amino acids. Trimming removed 5 bases at V and 2 bases at J, with 10 bases between. This CDR3 is CASSPRQAYNEQFF. In DNA form, the CDR3 reads TGTGCCAGCAGTCCACGACAGGCCTACAATGAGCAGTTCTTC.

This clonotype was seen at least ten times. The CDR3 is CASSDPGGNQPQHF. Written as DNA, the CDR3 is TGTGCCAGCAGTGACCCAGGGGGCAATCAGCCCCAGCATTTT. This chain joins TRBV2 and TRBJ1-5; TRBD1 might be the D (6 bases). Per the germline V gene, CDR1 is SNHLY and CDR2 is FYNNEI. Trimming pared 3 bases from V and 2 bases from J, leaving 8 bases between. CDR3 size: 14 residues.

In its sample, this clonotype was seen many times. V is TRBV28 and J is TRBJ2-1; possible D gene TRBD2, 5 bases. The CDR3 has 14 residues. Germline CDR1 MDHEN, CDR2 SYDVKM. Trimming shortened V by 3 bases and J by 7 bases, and 13 bases separated the two germline ends. The CDR3 here is CASSLGGLGNEQFF. In DNA form, the CDR3 reads TGTGCCAGCAGTTTGGGCGGGCTGGGTAATGAGCAGTTCTTC.

This clonotype was counted between two and nine times. The chain joins TRBV6-1 to TRBJ2-7; D possibly corresponds to TRBD2 (6 bases). From germline, CDR1 is MNHNS and CDR2 SASEGT. The ends were cut back, 7 bases at V and 0 bases at J, with 10 bases in the middle. This CDR3 is 13 amino acids long. This CDR3 reads CASKRAISYEQYF. CDR3 nucleotides: TGTGCCAGCAAGCGGGCCATCTCCTACGAGCAGTACTTC.